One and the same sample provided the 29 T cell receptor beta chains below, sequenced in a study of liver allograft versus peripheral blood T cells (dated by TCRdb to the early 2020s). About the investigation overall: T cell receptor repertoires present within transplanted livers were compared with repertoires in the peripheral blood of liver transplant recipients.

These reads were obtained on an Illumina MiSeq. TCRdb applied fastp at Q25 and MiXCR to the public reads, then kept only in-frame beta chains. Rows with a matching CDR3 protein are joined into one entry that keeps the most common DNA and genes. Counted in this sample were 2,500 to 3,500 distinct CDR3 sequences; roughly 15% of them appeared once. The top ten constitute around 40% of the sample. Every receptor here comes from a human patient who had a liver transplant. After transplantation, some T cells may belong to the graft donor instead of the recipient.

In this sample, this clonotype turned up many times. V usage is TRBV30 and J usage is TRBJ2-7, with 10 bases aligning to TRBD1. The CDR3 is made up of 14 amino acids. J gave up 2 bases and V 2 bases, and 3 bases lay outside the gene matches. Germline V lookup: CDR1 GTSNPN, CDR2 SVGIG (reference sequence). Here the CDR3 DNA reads TGTGCCTGGAGTATCGGGACAGGGGCCTACGAGCAGTACTTC. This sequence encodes CAWSIGTGAYEQYF.

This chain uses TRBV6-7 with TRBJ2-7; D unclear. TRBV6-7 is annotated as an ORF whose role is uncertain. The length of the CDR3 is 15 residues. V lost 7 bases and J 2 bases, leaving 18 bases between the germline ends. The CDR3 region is CASNRMGLVAYEQYF. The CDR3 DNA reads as TGTGCCAGCAATCGGATGGGCCTAGTCGCCTACGAGCAGTACTTC.

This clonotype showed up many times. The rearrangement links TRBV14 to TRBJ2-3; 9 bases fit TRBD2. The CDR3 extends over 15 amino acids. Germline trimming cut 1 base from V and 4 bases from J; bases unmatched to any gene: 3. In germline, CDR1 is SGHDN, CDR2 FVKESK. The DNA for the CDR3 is TGTGCCAGCAGCCAAGGCGGGAGGGCCGCAGATACGCAGTATTTT. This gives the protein CASSQGGRAADTQYF.

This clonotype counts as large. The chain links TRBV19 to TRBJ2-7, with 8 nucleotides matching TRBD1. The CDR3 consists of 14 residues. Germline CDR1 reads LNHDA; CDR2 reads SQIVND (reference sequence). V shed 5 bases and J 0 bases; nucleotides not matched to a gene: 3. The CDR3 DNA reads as TGTGCCAGTAGTCGGGACAGGCCCTCCTACGAGCAGTACTTC. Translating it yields CASSRDRPSYEQYF.

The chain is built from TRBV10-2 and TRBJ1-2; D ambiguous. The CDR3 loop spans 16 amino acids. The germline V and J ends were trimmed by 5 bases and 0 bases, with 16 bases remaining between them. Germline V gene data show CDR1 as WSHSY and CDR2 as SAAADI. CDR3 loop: CASSLRSTQPNYGYTF. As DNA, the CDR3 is TGCGCCAGCAGTCTCCGCTCGACACAACCTAACTATGGCTACACCTTC.

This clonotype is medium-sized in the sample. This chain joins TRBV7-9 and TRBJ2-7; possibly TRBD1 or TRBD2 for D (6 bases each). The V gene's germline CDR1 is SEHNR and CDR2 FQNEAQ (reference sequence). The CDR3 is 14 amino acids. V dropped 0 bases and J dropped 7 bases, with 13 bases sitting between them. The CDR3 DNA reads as TGTGCCAGCAGCTTAGCTCTAGGGGGAGGTGAGCAGTACTTC. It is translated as CASSLALGGGEQYF.

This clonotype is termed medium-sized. In DNA form, the CDR3 reads TGTGCCAGCGCCGAACGACAGGCGGCCGGGGAAGCTTTCTTT. Residues: CASAERQAAGEAFF. The V gene is TRBV28, the J gene TRBJ1-1, with D possibly TRBD1 on 6 matching bases. CDR1 and CDR2 (germline): MDHEN, SYDVKM. With 8 bases removed from V and 8 bases from J, the gap between germline ends came to 21 bases. This CDR3 is built from 14 residues.

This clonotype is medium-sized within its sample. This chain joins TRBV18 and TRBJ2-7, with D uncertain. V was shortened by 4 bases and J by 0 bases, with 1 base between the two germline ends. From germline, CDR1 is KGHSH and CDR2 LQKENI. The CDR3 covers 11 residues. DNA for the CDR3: TGTGCCAGCTCACACTCCTACGAGCAGTACTTC. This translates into CASSHSYEQYF.

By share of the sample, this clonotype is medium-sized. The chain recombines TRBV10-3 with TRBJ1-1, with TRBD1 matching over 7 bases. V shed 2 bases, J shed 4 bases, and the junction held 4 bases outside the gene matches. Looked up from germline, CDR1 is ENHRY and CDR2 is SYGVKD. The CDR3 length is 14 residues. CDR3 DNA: TGTGCCATCAGTGAGCCGGACAGGACCACTGAAGCTTTCTTT. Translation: CAISEPDRTTEAFF.

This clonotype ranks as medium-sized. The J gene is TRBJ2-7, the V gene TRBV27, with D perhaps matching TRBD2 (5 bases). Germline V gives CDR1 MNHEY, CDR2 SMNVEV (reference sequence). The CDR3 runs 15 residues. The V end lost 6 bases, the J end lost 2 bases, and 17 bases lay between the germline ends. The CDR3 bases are TGTGCCAGCAGCCACGAGGCCGGGGTGACCTACGAGCAGTACTTC. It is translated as CASSHEAGVTYEQYF.

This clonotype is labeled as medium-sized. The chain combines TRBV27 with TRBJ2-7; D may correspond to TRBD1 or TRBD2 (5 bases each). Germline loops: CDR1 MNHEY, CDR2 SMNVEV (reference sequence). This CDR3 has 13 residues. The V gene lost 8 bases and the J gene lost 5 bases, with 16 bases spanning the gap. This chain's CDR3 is CASSPGTVHEQYF. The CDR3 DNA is TGTGCCAGCTCCCCCGGGACCGTCCACGAGCAGTACTTC.

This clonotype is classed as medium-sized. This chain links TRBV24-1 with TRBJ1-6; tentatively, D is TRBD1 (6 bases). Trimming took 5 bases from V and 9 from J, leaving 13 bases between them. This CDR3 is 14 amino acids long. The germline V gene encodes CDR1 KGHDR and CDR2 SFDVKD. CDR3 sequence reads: CATSVEGDGSPLHF. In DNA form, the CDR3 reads TGTGCCACCAGTGTTGAGGGGGATGGTTCACCCCTCCACTTT.

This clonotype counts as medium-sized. The CDR3 bases are TGTGCCAGCAGTGTTTCAGGAGGGCGGACTAATGAAAAACTGTTTTTT. This gives the protein CASSVSGGRTNEKLFF. The chain is built from TRBV6-1 and TRBJ1-4; no reliable D call. The germline V and J ends were trimmed by 4 bases and 2 bases, with 14 bases remaining between them. From germline, CDR1 is MNHNS and CDR2 SASEGT. The CDR3 covers 16 residues.

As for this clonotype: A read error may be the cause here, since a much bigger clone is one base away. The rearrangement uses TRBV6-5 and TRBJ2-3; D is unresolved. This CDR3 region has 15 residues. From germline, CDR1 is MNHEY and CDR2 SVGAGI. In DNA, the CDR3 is TGTGCCAGCAGTTACTCCACGTCGCGAGCAGATACGCAGTGTTTT. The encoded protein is CASSYSTSRADTQCF.

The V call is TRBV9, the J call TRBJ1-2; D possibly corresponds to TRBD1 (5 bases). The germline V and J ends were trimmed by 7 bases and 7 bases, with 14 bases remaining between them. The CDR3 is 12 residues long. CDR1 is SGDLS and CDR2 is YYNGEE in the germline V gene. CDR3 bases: TGTGCCAGCCATTCGACAGAGAGTGGCTACACCTTC. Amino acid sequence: CASHSTESGYTF.

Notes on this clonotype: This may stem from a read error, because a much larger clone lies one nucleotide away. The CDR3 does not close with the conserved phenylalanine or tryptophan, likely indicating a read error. CDR3 bases: TGTGCCTGGAGTAGACAGGGACGTGGCTACACCATC. This translates into CAWSRQGRGYTI. The rearrangement joins TRBV30 to TRBJ1-2; 7 bases are a match to TRBD1. Germline CDR1 and CDR2: GTSNPN and SVGIG (reference sequence). The CDR3 runs to 12 residues. Trimming cost V 2 bases and J 7 bases; bases outside gene matches: 4.

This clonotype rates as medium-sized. CDR3 sequence reads: CASSGGQGDTGELFF. CDR3 bases: TGTGCCAGCTCCGGAGGGCAGGGAGACACCGGGGAGCTGTTTTTT. The V and J genes are TRBV18 and TRBJ2-2; perhaps TRBD2 as D (6 bases). Germline V lookup: CDR1 KGHSH, CDR2 LQKENI. Trimming removed 6 bases from V and 3 bases from J, with 14 bases in between. This CDR3 contains 15 residues.

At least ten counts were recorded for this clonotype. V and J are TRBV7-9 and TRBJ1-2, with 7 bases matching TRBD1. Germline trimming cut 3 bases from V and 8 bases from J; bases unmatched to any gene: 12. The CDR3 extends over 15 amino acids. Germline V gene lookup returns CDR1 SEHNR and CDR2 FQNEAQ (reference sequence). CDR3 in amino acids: CASSFGTADSRGYTF. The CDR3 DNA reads TGTGCCAGCAGCTTTGGGACAGCTGACTCTCGAGGCTACACCTTC.

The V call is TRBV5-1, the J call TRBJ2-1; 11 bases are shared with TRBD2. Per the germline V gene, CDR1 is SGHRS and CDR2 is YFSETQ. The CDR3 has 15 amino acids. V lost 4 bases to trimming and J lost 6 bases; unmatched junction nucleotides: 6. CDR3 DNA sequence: TGCGCCAGCAGCCTATTGACTAGCGGGGCCAATGAGCAGTTCTTC. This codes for CASSLLTSGANEQFF.

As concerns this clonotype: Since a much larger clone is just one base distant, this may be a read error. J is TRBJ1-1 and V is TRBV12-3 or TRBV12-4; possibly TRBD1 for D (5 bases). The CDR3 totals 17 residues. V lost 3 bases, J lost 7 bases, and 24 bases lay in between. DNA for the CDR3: TGTGCCAGCAGTTTGGGTGGACACTTCGCCGAGGACATTGAAGCTTTCTTT. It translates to CASSLGGHFAEDIEAFF.

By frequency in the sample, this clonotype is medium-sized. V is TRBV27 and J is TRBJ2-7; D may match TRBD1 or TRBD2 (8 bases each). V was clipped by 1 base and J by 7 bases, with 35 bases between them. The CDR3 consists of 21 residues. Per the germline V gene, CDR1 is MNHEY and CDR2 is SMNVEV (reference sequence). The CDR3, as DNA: TGTGCCAGCAGTTTATACCAAATTGGAGGGACAGGTAGCGGGAAAGAGCGTGAGCAGTACTTC. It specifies CASSLYQIGGTGSGKEREQYF.

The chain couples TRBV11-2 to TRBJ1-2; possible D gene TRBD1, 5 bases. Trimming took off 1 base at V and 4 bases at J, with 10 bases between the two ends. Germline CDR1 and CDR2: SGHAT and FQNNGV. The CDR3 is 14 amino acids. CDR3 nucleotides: TGTGCCAGCAGCTTAGCAGGGCCTGGCTATGGCTACACCTTC. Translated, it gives CASSLAGPGYGYTF.

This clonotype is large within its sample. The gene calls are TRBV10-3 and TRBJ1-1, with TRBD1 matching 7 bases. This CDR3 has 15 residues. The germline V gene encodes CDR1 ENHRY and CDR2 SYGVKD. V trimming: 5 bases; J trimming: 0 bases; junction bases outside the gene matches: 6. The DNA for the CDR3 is TGTGCCATCAGTCAAACGGGGACAGTGAACACTGAAGCTTTCTTT. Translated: CAISQTGTVNTEAFF.

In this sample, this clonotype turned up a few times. CDR3 amino acids: CASSLPGQGEVAGELFF. The CDR3 coding sequence is TGTGCCAGCAGCTTACCGGGACAGGGGGAGGTGGCCGGGGAGCTGTTTTTT. This sequence joins TRBV5-4 and TRBJ2-2; the match to TRBD1 covers 11 bases. CDR1 and CDR2 from the germline V gene are SGHNT and YYREEE (reference sequence). V was clipped by 2 bases and J by 6 bases; unmatched bases: 9. CDR3 size: 17 residues.

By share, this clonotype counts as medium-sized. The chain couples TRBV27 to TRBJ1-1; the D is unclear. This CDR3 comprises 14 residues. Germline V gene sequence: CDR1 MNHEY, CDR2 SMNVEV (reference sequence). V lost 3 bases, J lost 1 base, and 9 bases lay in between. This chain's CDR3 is CASSFETSNTEAFF. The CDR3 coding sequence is TGTGCCAGCAGTTTTGAGACTTCGAACACTGAAGCTTTCTTT.

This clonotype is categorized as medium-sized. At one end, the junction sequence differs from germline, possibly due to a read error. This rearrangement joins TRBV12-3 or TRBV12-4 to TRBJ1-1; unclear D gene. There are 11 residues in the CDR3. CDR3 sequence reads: CASTLNTEAFF. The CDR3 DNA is TGTGCCAGCACTTTAAACACTGAAGCTTTCTTT.

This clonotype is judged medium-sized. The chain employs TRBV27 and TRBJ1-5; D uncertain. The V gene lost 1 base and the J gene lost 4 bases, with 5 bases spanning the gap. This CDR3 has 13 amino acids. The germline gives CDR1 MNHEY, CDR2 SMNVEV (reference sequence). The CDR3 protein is CASSLYPNQPQHF. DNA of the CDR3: TGTGCCAGCAGTTTATACCCAAATCAGCCCCAGCATTTT.

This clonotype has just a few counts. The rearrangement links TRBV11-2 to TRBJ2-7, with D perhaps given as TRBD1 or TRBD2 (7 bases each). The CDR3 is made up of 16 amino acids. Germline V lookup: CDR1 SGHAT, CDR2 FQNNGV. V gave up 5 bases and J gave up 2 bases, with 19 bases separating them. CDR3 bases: TGTGCCAGCAGCGAGGGGGCGGGGGCGACCACCTACGAGCAGTACTTC. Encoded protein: CASSEGAGATTYEQYF.

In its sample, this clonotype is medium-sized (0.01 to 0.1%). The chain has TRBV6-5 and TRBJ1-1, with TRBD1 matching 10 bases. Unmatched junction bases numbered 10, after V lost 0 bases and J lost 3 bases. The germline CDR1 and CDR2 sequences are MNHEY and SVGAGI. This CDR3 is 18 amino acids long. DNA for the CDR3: TGTGCCAGCAGTTACTCGGGACAGGGGAGTTGGGATCACACTGAAGCTTTCTTT. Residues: CASSYSGQGSWDHTEAFF.